The present TCR beta chain was sequenced within a study of blood T cell repertoires in COVID-19. At the level of the study: Whether acute or convalescent, the COVID-19 samples came from the United States, Italy and Spain.

In the study's own analysis: It was from reference gene primer amplification that nucleated cell counts were estimated. Sequencing was performed with immunoSEQ multiplex PCR; in TCRdb, only in-frame clones are kept and a portion is missing. The V and J calls and clone size were taken over from that table, and D and trimming were inferred from the DNA. The profile shows about 300,000 clones, 85% to 90% of them singletons. Cohorts were based on clinical histories the participants reported. Two negative PCRs, clearance, or symptom resolution characterized the recovered Cohort 3 donors. Germline-derived CDR1 and CDR2 are SQVTM and ANQGSEA. This CDR3 region has 12 residues. V lost 5 bases, J lost 4 bases, and 12 bases lay in between. Concerning this clone itself: Distinct nucleotide sequences in the sample also encode this CDR3.

The TCR sequence derives from a man aged 30 to 39 who had recovered from COVID-19. This sequence joins TRBV29-1 and TRBJ2-7, with D possibly matching TRBD2 (5 bases). Sequenced: PBMCs or T cells enriched from blood (not recorded which). The CDR3 is CSVHGGRYEQYF. In nucleotides, the CDR3 is TGCAGCGTTCACGGCGGGCGATACGAGCAGTACTTC.